This record covers a single TCR beta chain. Its antigen is as yet unknown. Deep-level settings were used for running the assay. Sequenced by immunoSEQ multiplex PCR; TCRdb stores in-frame clones only, minus some. The sample contains nearly 1,000,000 clones, 76% of which appear only once. These data are taken from a study of shared clonotypes between healthy human individuals. From germline, CDR1 is SGHRS and CDR2 YFSETQ. This CDR3 contains 15 residues. With V trimmed by 2 bases and J by 5 bases, 5 bases remained unmatched. Study-level points and caveats: Clonotypes shared by all four sorted-subset donors had higher generation probabilities than non-shared clonotypes. The authors expected sequencing depth to affect clonotype sharing among donors. Shared across four donors were around 5% of the naive CD4 clonotypes.

The TCR originated in a man in his late teens or twenties in good health. Sequenced material: memory CD4+ T cells sorted from blood. Subset meaning: CD45RA-negative fraction. The rearrangement links TRBV5-1 to TRBJ2-1; 9 nucleotides line up with TRBD2. The CDR3: CASSFSGGLNNEQFF. The CDR3 coding sequence is TGCGCCAGCAGCTTTAGCGGGGGACTTAACAATGAGCAGTTCTTC.